The following is a T cell receptor beta chain sequence with its context. This clonotype was counted ten times or more. No antigen is known for it. No much larger clone exists at a distance of one base, and base qualities are not known. Library construction relied on 5' RACE. The sample was run on a NextSeq 500. The TCR library protocol attached a unique molecular identifier to each TCR cDNA molecule to allow correction of PCR and sequencing errors. Under the source paper's analysis protocol: TCR identification, UMI-based error correction and CDR3 extraction were all carried out with Decombinator tools. Expanded TCRs were defined as those above a frequency of 2 per 1,000, corresponding to the top 1% of the tumor frequency distribution. Each repertoire was subsampled 100 times to 5,000 TCRs, after which Renyi diversity was computed with the R vegan package. CDR3 similarity networks were constructed using string-kernel similarity of amino acid triplets, with links drawn between CDR3s whose pairwise similarity was above 0.82. TCRdb passed the public sequencing reads through fastp at Q25 and MiXCR, retaining productive beta sequences. Identical CDR3 proteins give one entry, which carries the most common genes and DNA. TCRdb's processing, not the study's, gives the V and J calls here. For this sample the table gives 90,000 to 95,000 distinct CDR3 sequences, of which less than 15% were detected only once. 35% to 45% of the sample lies in the top ten.

The label giving this sample's time point can be read as: sample taken at primary tumor resection. Whole RNA extracted from tumor and nontumor lung tissue, or from cryopreserved PBMC samples, was used for TCR sequencing without cell sorting. Samples were obtained from approximately 76 patients with early-stage, untreated non-small cell lung cancer from the lung TRACERx cohort. A patient was chosen for TCR sequencing only when enough RNA was available from at least two tumor regions. This specimen belongs to a study of spatial heterogeneity in lung cancer (dated by TCRdb to between 2018 and 2021). The study in broad terms: Beta-chain transcripts were consistently detected in greater numbers than alpha-chain transcripts, which likely reflected higher beta-chain transcript abundance. In non-small cell lung cancer, the study made a quantitative comparison of TCR alpha and beta repertoires among multiple tumor regions, matched nontumor lung and blood. In the raw uncorrected reads, each unique combination of TCR and UMI appeared more than ten times on average. Both alpha and beta chains were TCR-sequenced in around 220 tumor regions, about 64 matched nontumor lung samples and roughly 50 PBMC samples obtained at surgery. Nonsynonymous mutation counts, determined by whole-exome sequencing of tumor tissue, were related to TCR repertoire features. The full study reports these points: Ubiquitous expanded tumor TCRs showed up in blood more often at tumor resection than at routine follow-up. Confirming at a functional level the hypothesis that regional TCRs recognize regional mutations was considered to require additional single-cell paired TCR alpha and beta sequencing.

Relative to germline, V is 0 bases shorter and J is 0 bases shorter, with 9 bases between their ends. The germline V gene encodes CDR1 SGHRS and CDR2 YFSETQ. The CDR3 spans 16 residues, from the cysteine through the phenylalanine. The retained sequence is limited to the CDR3, 48 bases, with the frame set at the first base. The TCR comes from a male donor with early-stage non-small cell lung cancer. This sequence uses TRBV5-1 and TRBJ2-2; possibly the D gene is TRBD1, per 5 matching bases. The source material was PBMCs, sampled at surgery. CDR3 loop: CASSLAVRANTGELFF. The DNA is as follows: TGCGCCAGCAGCTTGGCCGTCAGGGCGAACACCGGGGAGCTGTTTTTT. The entire variable domain, with the stretches around the CDR3 drawn from the reference TRBV5-1 and TRBJ2-2 proteins, is KAGVTQTPRYLIKTRGQQVTLSCSPISGHRSVSWYQQTPGQGLQFLFEYFSETQRNKGNFPGRFSGRQFSNSRSEMNVSTLELGDSALYLCASSLAVRANTGELFFGEGSRLTVL.